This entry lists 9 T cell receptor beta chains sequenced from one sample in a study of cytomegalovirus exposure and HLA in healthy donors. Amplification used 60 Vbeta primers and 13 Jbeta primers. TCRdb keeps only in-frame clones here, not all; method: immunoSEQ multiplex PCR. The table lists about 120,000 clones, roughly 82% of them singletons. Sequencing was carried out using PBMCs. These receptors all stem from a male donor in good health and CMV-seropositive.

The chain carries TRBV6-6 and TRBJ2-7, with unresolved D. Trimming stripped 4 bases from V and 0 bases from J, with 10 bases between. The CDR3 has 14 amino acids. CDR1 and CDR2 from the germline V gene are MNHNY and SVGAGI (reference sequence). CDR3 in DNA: TGTGCCAGCAGTTCGGCAGGTGTCTCCTACGAGCAGTACTTC. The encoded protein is CASSSAGVSYEQYF.

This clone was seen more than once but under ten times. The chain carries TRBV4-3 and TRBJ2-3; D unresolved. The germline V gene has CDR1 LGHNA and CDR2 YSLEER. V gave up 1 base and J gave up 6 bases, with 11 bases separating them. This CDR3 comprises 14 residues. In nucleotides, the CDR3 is TGCGCCAGCAGCCAAGTGCCCGGTCTGGATACGCAGTATTTT. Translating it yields CASSQVPGLDTQYF.

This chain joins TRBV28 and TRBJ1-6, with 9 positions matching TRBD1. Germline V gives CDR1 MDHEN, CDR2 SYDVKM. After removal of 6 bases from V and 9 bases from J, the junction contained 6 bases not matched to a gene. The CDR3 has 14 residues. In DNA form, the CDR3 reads TGTGCCAGCAGGGGGACAGGGCCGGGTTCACCCCTCCACTTT. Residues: CASRGTGPGSPLHF.

Here the CDR3 DNA reads TGCGCCAGCCGTATGATAGCGGGAGGGTTCACAGATACGCAGTATTTT. It is translated as CASRMIAGGFTDTQYF. This rearrangement joins TRBV5-1 to TRBJ2-3; 11 bases align to TRBD2. Per germline, CDR1 SGHRS and CDR2 YFSETQ. The CDR3 consists of 16 residues. V was clipped by 7 bases and J by 2 bases; unmatched bases: 9.

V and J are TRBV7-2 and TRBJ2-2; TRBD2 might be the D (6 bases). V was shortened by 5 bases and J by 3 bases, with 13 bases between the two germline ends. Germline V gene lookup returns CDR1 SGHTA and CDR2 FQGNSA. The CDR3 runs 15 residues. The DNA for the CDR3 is TGTGCCAGCAGCCGCCGCTCTAGCGACACCGGGGAGCTGTTTTTT. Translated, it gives CASSRRSSDTGELFF.

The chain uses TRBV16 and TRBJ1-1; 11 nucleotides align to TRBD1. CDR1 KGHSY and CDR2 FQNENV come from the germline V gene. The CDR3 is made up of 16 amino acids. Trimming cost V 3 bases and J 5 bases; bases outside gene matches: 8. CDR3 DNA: TGTGCCAGCAGCCATGGGACAGGGGGTTGGGGAACTGAAGCTTTCTTT. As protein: CASSHGTGGWGTEAFF.

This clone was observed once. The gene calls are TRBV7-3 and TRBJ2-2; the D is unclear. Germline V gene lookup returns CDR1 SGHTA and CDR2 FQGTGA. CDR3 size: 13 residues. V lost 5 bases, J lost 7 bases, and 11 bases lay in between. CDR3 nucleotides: TGTGCCAGCAGCCCACGGGTTGACGGGGAGCTGTTTTTT. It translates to CASSPRVDGELFF.

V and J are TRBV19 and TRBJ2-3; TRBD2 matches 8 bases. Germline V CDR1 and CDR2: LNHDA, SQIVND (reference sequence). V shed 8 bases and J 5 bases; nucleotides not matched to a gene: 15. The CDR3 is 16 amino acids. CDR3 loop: CASRDGRGLFGDTQYF. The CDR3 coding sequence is TGTGCCAGTCGAGACGGGAGGGGTCTTTTTGGAGATACGCAGTATTTT.

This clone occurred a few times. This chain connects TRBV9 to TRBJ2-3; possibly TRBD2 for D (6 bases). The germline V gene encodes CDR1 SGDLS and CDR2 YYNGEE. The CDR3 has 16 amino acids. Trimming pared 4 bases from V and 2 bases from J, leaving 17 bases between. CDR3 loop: CASSPRGEQLTDTQYF. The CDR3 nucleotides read TGTGCCAGCAGCCCGCGCGGGGAGCAGCTCACAGATACGCAGTATTTT.